The table lists the clone carrying this TCR beta chain with a few counts. Other DNA sequences within the sample encode an identical CDR3. After removal of 3 bases from V and 2 bases from J, the junction contained 4 bases not matched to a gene. This CDR3 region has 13 residues. In germline, CDR1 is SQVTM, CDR2 ANQGSEA. The data stem from a study of blood T cell repertoires in COVID-19. Looking at the study overall: Both acute and convalescent COVID-19 samples were obtained from the United States, Italy and Spain. The cDNA or gDNA used as material had been derived from T cells, B-cell-depleted T cells, or PBMCs.

As originally analysed: By means of reference gene primer amplification, nucleated cell counts were estimated. Assay used: immunoSEQ multiplex PCR; TCRdb lists only in-frame clones, some missing. V and J calls and clone size are those listed in that table; D and trimming were worked out from the DNA. The table lists over 250,000 clones, 89% of them singletons. This clonotype originated in a woman aged 55 to 70 with acute or convalescent COVID-19. The V call is TRBV29-1, the J call TRBJ2-7; 7 bases are a match to TRBD1. Sequencing was done on a sample of peripheral blood. The CDR3 DNA reads as TGCAGCGTTGAGGGGCAGGGGGCCTACGAGCAGTACTTC. Encoded protein: CSVEGQGAYEQYF.